Sequencing of this T cell receptor beta chain was carried out in a study of T-cell reconstitution after alpha-beta-depleted transplantation in children. TCRbeta library construction was performed incorporating unique molecular identifiers. One entry per CDR3 protein, called by TCRdb with MiXCR from the PCR reads. The sample shows roughly 190,000 distinct CDR3 sequences, about 14% of them seen only once. V was clipped by 3 bases and J by 4 bases, with 10 bases between them. This CDR3 has 14 residues. Germline assignment: CDR1 SQVTM and CDR2 ANQGSEA. A few counts support this clonotype. The gene calls are TRBV29-1 and TRBJ2-6, with D possibly called TRBD1 or TRBD2 (6 bases each). The specimen comprised PBMCs from the stem cell graft donor, sampled from the stem cell graft. The TCR was taken from a human donor who donated a stem cell graft to a child with acute lymphoblastic leukemia. The CDR3 loop is CSVDSGAGANVLTF. CDR3 DNA sequence: TGCAGCGTTGATTCGGGGGCGGGGGCCAACGTCCTGACTTTC.